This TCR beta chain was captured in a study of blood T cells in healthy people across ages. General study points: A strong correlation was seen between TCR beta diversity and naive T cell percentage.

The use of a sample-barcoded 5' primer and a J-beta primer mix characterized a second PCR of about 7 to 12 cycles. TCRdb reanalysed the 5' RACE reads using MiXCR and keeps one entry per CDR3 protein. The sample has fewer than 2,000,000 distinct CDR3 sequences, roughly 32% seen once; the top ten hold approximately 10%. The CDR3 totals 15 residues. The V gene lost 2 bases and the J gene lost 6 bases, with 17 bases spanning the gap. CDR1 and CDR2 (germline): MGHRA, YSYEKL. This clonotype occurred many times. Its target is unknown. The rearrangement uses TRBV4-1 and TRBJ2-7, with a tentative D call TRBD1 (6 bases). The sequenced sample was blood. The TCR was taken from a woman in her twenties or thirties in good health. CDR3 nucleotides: TGCGCCAGCAGCCAAATTTTACAGGGAAGGCGCGAGCAGTACTTC. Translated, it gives CASSQILQGRREQYF.